These 14 T cell receptor beta chains share one sample of origin, sequenced in a study of blood T cell repertoires in COVID-19 (dated by TCRdb to the early 2020s). The library came from the immunoSEQ multiplex PCR assay. TCRdb limited this immuneACCESS table to in-frame rearrangements with V and J called. A share of clones is missing; checked studies link under half to unresolved V genes, and the rest is unexplained. For this sample the table gives 200,000 to 250,000 clones, of which roughly 84% were detected only once. The ten largest clones add up to around 2.9% of the sample. The specimen was peripheral blood. Receptor source: a man between 45 and 60 years old who had recovered from COVID-19.

This rearrangement joins TRBV5-1 to TRBJ2-2; D gene unclear. V was trimmed by 0 bases and J by 3 bases, leaving 6 bases between them. The CDR3 loop spans 14 amino acids. Germline V gene lookup returns CDR1 SGHRS and CDR2 YFSETQ. The CDR3 DNA reads TGCGCCAGCAGCTTGGCTCTCTACACCGGGGAGCTGTTTTTT. Protein sequence: CASSLALYTGELFF.

The chain is built from TRBV18 and TRBJ1-6; the match to TRBD1 covers 10 bases. With 5 bases clipped from V and 8 bases from J, the junction kept 0 bases outside the gene matches. The CDR3 length is 13 residues. CDR1 is KGHSH, CDR2 LQKENI, per germline. CDR3 coding DNA: TGTGCCAGCTCAGGGACAGGGGATTCACCCCTCCACTTT. Translation: CASSGTGDSPLHF.

This chain links TRBV3-1 (or the pseudogene TRBV3-2) with TRBJ2-7; TRBD2 aligns across 12 bases. Trimming took 2 bases from V and 5 from J; bases not matched to a gene: 1. Germline V gene lookup returns CDR1 LGHDT and CDR2 YNNKEL (reference sequence). The CDR3 spans 14 residues. DNA of the CDR3: TGTGCCAGCAGCCAACTAGCGGGAGGGCACGAGCAGTACTTC. It codes for CASSQLAGGHEQYF.

V and J are TRBV28 and TRBJ2-1, with 11 bases lining up with TRBD2. V trimming: 6 bases; J trimming: 5 bases; junction bases outside the gene matches: 9. Germline loops: CDR1 MDHEN, CDR2 SYDVKM. The CDR3 sequence is 16 residues long. The CDR3 DNA is TGTGCCAGCAGCCAGGGGGTAGCGGGAGGGGACAATGAGCAGTTCTTC. The encoded protein is CASSQGVAGGDNEQFF.

The J gene is TRBJ1-1, the V gene TRBV24-1, with a weak D call TRBD1 (6 bases). This CDR3 has 13 residues. With 7 bases removed from V and 3 bases from J, the gap between germline ends came to 11 bases. Germline values: CDR1 KGHDR, CDR2 SFDVKD. DNA of the CDR3: TGTGCCACCAGGAGGACAGACTACACTGAAGCTTTCTTT. This sequence encodes CATRRTDYTEAFF.

This clone showed up just a few times. The V gene is TRBV10-2, the J gene TRBJ1-5; 7 bases are a match to TRBD1. Losses at the gene ends were 9 bases for V and 1 base for J; bases not matched to a gene: 6. This CDR3 spans 14 amino acids. Germline assignment: CDR1 WSHSY and CDR2 SAAADI. CDR3 sequence: CASRQGGSNQPQHF. DNA of the CDR3: TGCGCCAGTCGACAGGGTGGGAGCAATCAGCCCCAGCATTTT.

The chain combines TRBV19 with TRBJ2-5, with 11 nucleotides matching TRBD2. Germline-derived CDR1 and CDR2 are LNHDA and SQIVND (reference sequence). J was trimmed by 5 bases and V by 2 bases; bases with no gene match: 7. The CDR3 runs to 16 residues. CDR3 in amino acids: CASSIRLAGRVETQYF. In nucleotides, the CDR3 is TGTGCCAGTAGTATAAGACTAGCGGGACGGGTTGAGACCCAGTACTTC.

The chain uses TRBV7-2 and TRBJ2-2; possibly TRBD2 for D (6 bases). Per germline, CDR1 SGHTA and CDR2 FQGNSA. V shed 6 bases and J shed 0 bases, with 11 bases lying between them. This CDR3 region has 15 residues. CDR3 in DNA: TGTGCCAGCAGGATCGGGACTCCGAACACCGGGGAGCTGTTTTTT. Protein: CASRIGTPNTGELFF. Full variable domain (rest looked up from reference TRBV7-2 and TRBJ2-2): GAGVSQSPSNKVTEKGKDVELRCDPISGHTALYWYRQSLGQGLEFLIYFQGNSAPDKSGLPSDRFSAERTGGSVSTLTIQRTQQEDSAVYLCASRIGTPNTGELFFGEGSRLTVL.

The rearrangement links TRBV5-4 to TRBJ2-7; 11 positions agree with TRBD2. The CDR3 sequence is 16 residues long. Germline-derived CDR1 and CDR2 are SGHNT and YYREEE (reference sequence). The J segment lost 3 bases and the V segment lost 0 bases, leaving 5 bases of the junction unmatched. The CDR3 sequence is CASSLELAGVLYEQYF. In DNA, the CDR3 is TGTGCCAGCAGCTTGGAACTAGCGGGAGTACTCTACGAGCAGTACTTC.

The chain combines TRBV28 with TRBJ1-4; D gene uncertain. Between the trimmed V and J ends, which lost 6 bases and 7 bases, there was a span of 12 bases. In germline, CDR1 is MDHEN, CDR2 SYDVKM. The CDR3 sequence is 13 residues long. The CDR3 nucleotides read TGTGCCAGCAGCTCCCCGAGAGTTGAAAAACTGTTTTTT. Translating it yields CASSSPRVEKLFF.

This chain joins TRBV18 and TRBJ2-1; D possibly corresponds to TRBD2 (6 bases). The CDR3 totals 12 residues. Per germline, CDR1 KGHSH and CDR2 LQKENI. V was trimmed by 7 bases and J by 9 bases, leaving 13 bases between them. The CDR3 region has the DNA TGTGCCAGCTTTGAGGCAGCGGGTGAGCAGTTCTTC. Its translation is CASFEAAGEQFF. Filled out from reference TRBV18 and TRBJ2-1, the complete variable domain reads NAGVMQNPRHLVRRRGQEARLRCSPMKGHSHVYWYRQLPEEGLKFMVYLQKENIIDESGMPKERFSAEFPKEGPSILRIQQVVRGDSAAYFCASFEAAGEQFFGPGTRLTVL.

The chain carries TRBV7-2 and TRBJ1-5, with D hard to call. V lost 5 bases, J lost 0 bases, and 5 bases lay in between. CDR1 SGHTA and CDR2 FQGNSA come from the germline V gene. The CDR3 sequence is 13 residues long. This CDR3 is CASSPYSNQPQHF. The CDR3 DNA reads as TGTGCCAGCAGCCCCTATAGCAATCAGCCCCAGCATTTT.

This clone was seen a few times. The chain uses TRBV5-4 and TRBJ2-1, with TRBD1 matching over 10 bases. The CDR3 is 15 amino acids. Trimming cost V 4 bases and J 3 bases; bases outside gene matches: 4. The V gene's germline CDR1 is SGHNT and CDR2 YYREEE (reference sequence). CDR3 in amino acids: CASSNGDRGYNEQFF. For the CDR3, the DNA is TGTGCCAGCAGCAATGGGGACAGGGGCTACAATGAGCAGTTCTTC. Supplemented by reference TRBV5-4 and TRBJ2-1, the full variable domain reads ETGVTQSPTHLIKTRGQQVTLRCSSQSGHNTVSWYQQALGQGPQFIFQYYREEENGRGNFPPRFSGLQFPNYSSELNVNALELDDSALYLCASSNGDRGYNEQFFGPGTRLTVL.

The rearrangement joins TRBV27 to TRBJ2-7, with TRBD1 matching 10 bases. The CDR3 extends over 16 amino acids. Germline values: CDR1 MNHEY, CDR2 SMNVEV (reference sequence). The ends lost 0 bases at V and 3 bases at J; junction bases unmatched: 5. CDR3 amino acids: CASSLSPTGGNYEQYF. CDR3 DNA: TGTGCCAGCAGTTTATCCCCGACAGGGGGCAACTACGAGCAGTACTTC.